By its share, the clone carrying this TCR beta chain is medium-sized. This sample was taken from a study of early T cells in non-severe SARS-CoV-2 infection. Background on the study: Sequencing of bulk RNA from unsorted whole blood was done, without chain pairing.

Tagging with unique molecular identifiers was applied to individual cDNA molecules. TCRdb reanalysed the 5' RACE reads using MiXCR and keeps one entry per CDR3 protein. Seen here are about 30,000 distinct CDR3 sequences, 4.6% observed once, and the top ten hold 5.5% to 7%. Per the germline V gene, CDR1 is DFQATT and CDR2 is SNEGSKA (reference sequence). This CDR3 has 14 amino acids. The germline V and J ends were trimmed by 0 bases and 3 bases, with 10 bases remaining between them. The input for sequencing was whole blood, taken at baseline. V and J are TRBV20-1 and TRBJ2-3; TRBD2 is a possible D gene (6 bases). The clonotype was recovered from an adult who was a healthcare worker with PCR-confirmed SARS-CoV-2 infection or an uninfected control (not recorded which). Here the CDR3 DNA reads TGCAGTGCTAGAGATCAAGGAGGGACAGATACGCAGTATTTT. Amino acid sequence: CSARDQGGTDTQYF.